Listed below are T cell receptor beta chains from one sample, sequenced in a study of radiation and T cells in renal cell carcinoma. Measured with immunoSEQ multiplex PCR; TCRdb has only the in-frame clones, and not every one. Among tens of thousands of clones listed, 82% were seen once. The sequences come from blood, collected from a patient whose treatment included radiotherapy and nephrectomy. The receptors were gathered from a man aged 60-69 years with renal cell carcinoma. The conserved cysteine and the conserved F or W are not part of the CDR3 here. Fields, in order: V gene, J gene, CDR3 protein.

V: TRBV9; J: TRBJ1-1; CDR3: ASSVARGTEAF
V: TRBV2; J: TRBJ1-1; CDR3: ASIGEPQNTEAF
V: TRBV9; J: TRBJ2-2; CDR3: ASSYGLAGGNTGELF
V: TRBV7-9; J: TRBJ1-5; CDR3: ASSGRYSNQPQH
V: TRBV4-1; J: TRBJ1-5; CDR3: ASSPQGQAIATFNQPQH
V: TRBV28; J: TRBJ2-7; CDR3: ASSFPPVAYEQY
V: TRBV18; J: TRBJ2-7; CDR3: ASSPVTGGGAEQY
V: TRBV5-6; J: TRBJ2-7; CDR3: ASSLVRTLEQY
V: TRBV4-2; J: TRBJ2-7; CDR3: ASSQGLAGSYEQY
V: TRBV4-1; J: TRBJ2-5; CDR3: ASSQVHLAGQETQY
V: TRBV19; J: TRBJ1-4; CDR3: ASSIDRTGTTNEKLF
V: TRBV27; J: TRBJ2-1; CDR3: ASSLSLRQGEQF
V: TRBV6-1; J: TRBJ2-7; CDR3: ASSPLAGSYEQY
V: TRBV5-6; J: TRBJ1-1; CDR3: ASSLAKSMNTEAF
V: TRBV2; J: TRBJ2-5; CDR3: ASSEGQVSGETQY
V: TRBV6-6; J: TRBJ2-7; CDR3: ASSYPTGPSSYEQY
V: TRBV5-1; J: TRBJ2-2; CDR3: ASSLGLAGIGELF
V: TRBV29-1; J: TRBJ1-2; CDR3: SVEDPRQANYGYT
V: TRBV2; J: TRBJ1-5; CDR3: ASSLSRARQPQH
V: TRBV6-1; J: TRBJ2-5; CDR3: ASTRDRRLQETQY
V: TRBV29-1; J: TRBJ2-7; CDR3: SVVSGQGYEQY
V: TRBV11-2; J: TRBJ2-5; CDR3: ASSSGGTVQETQY
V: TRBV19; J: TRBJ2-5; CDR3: ASREDRETQY
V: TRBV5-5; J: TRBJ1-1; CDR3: ASSLSIGNSLNTEAF
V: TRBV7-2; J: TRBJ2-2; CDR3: ASSLVLQGELF
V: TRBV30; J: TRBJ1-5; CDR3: AWSVKGKGMSNQPQH
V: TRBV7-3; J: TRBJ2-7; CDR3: ASSPQTGTYEQY
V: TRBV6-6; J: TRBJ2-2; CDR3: ASSGRGMGTGELF
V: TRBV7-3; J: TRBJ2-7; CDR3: ASSPGDRSYYSSYEQY
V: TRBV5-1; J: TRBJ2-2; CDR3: ASSLLDGRGEPGELF
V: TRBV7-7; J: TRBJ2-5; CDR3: ASSPTGGGETQY
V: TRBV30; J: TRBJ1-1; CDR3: AWRTRGTVEAF
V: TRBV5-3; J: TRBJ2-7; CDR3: ARRPGQGAYEQY
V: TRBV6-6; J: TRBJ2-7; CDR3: ASSRTGTSAEQY
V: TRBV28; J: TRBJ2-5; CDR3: ASSLLAGNTLGETQY
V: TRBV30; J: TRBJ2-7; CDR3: AWRAPGLNEQY
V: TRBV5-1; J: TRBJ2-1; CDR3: ASSFAGAGNEQF
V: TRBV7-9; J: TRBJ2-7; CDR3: ASSLDRAGEQY
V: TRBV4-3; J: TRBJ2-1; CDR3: ASSQDRETRNF
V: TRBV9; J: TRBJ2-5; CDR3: ASSVGSGVETQY
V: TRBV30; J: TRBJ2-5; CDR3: AWNSGSVETQY
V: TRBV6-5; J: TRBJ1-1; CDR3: ASREARLSEAF
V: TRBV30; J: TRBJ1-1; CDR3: AWKDERLNTEAF
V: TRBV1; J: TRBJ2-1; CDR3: TSSRKGASGRGGYNEQF
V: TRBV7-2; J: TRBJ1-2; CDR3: ASSVGSGYGYT
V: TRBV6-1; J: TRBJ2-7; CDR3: ASGADRGRYEQY
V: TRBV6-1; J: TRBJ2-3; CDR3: ASRARGGTDTQY
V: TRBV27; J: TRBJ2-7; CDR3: ASSLRQSYEQY
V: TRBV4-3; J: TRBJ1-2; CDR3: ASSHNGVSNYGYT
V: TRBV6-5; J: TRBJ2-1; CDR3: ASTAGEIHEQF
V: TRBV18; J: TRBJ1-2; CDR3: ASSPNTGTGLYGYT
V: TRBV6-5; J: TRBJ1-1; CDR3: ASSYGTGGDTEAF